The clone carrying this T cell receptor (beta chain) was detected only a few times. Its specificity is not known. This entry comes from a study of shared clonotypes between healthy human individuals. Study outcomes and limitations: Investigators collected only blood, and repertoires in tissues likely differ.

Trimming at V came to 1 base and at J to 9 bases, leaving 8 bases not matched to a gene. The CDR3 runs to 14 residues. Germline loops: CDR1 SGHRS, CDR2 YFSETQ. Replicate PCRs run on unsorted PBMC used roughly 0.3 ug DNA, which was approximately 30,000 T cell genomes. Repertoires were generated with immunoSEQ multiplex PCR, while TCRdb's copy carries only in-frame clones and drops some. In the table there are fewer than 550,000 clones, around 79% of which are singletons. This receptor was taken from a woman in her 40s in good health. Some clones in this sample may be carry-over from other donors' samples. Sequencing input: PBMCs. The V gene is TRBV5-1, the J gene TRBJ1-2; 8 bases align to TRBD1. CDR3 amino acids: CASSLSGQGGSYTF. The CDR3 DNA reads TGCGCCAGCAGCTTGTCCGGACAGGGCGGCAGCTACACCTTC.